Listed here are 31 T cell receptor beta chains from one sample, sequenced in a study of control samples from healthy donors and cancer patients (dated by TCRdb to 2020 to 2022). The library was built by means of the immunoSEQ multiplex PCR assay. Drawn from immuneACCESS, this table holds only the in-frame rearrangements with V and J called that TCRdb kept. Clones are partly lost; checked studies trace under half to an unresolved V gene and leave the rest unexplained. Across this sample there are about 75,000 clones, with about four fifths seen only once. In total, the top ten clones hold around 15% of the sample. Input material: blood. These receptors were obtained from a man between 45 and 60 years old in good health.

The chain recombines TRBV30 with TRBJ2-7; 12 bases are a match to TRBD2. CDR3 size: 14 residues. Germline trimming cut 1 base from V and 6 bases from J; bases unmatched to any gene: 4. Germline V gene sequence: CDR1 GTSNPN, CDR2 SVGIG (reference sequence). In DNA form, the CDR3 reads TGTGCCTGGAGTGGACTAGCGGGAGTAGTCGAGCAGTACTTC. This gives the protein CAWSGLAGVVEQYF.

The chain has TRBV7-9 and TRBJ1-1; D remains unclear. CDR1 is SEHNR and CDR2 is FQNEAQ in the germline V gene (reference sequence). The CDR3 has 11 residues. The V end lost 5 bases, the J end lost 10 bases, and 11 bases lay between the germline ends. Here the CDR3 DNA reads TGTGCCAGCAGCAAGGACCTGCGAGCTTTCTTT. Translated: CASSKDLRAFF.

The CDR3 here is CASSWGVDQPQHF. CDR3 in DNA: TGTGCCAGCAGTTGGGGGGTTGATCAGCCCCAGCATTTT. V and J are TRBV27 and TRBJ1-5; D is possibly TRBD1 (5 bases). This CDR3 is 13 amino acids long. Trimming removed 4 bases at V and 5 bases at J, with 9 bases between. Germline assignment: CDR1 MNHEY and CDR2 SMNVEV (reference sequence).

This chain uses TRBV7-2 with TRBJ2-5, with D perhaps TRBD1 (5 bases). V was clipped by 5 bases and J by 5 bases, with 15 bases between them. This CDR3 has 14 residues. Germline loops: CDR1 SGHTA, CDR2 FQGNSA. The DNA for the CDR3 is TGTGCCAGCAGCGAACAGGTATCCGGGGAGACCCAGTACTTC. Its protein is CASSEQVSGETQYF.

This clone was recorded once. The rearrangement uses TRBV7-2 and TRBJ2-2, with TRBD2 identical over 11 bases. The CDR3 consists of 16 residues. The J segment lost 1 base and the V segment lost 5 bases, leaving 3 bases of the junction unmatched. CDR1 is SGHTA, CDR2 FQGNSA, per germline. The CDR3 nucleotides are TGTGCCAGCAGCCCTCTAGCGGGAGGGAACACCGGGGAGCTGTTTTTT. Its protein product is CASSPLAGGNTGELFF.

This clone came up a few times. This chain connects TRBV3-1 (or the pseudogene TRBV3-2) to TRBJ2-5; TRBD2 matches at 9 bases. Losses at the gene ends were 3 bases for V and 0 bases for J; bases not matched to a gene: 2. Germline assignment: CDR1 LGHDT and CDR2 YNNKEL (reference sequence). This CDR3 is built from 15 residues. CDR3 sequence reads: CASSQTSGYQETQYF. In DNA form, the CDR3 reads TGTGCCAGCAGCCAGACTAGCGGATACCAAGAGACCCAGTACTTC.

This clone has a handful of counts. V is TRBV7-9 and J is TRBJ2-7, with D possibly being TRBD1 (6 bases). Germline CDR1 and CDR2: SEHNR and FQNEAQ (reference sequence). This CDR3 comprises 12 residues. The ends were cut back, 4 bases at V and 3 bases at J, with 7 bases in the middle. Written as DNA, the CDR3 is TGTGCCAGCAGCTCGACAGGCTACGAGCAGTACTTC. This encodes CASSSTGYEQYF.

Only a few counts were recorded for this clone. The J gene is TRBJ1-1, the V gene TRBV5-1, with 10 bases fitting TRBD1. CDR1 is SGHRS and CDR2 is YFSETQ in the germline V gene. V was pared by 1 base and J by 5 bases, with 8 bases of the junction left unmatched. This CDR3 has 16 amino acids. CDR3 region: CASSLLGDRGGTEAFF. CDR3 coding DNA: TGCGCCAGCAGCTTGTTGGGGGACAGGGGAGGAACTGAAGCTTTCTTT.

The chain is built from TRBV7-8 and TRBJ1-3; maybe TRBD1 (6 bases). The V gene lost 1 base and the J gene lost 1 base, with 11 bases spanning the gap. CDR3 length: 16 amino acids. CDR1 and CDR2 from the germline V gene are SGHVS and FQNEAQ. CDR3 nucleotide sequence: TGTGCCAGCAGCTTAGAGGACAGCTTTTCTGGAAACACCATATATTTT. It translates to CASSLEDSFSGNTIYF. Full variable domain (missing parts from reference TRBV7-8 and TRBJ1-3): GAGVSQSPRYKVAKRGQDVALRCDPISGHVSLFWYQQALGQGPEFLTYFQNEAQLDKSGLPSDRFFAERPEGSVSTLKIQRTQQEDSAVYLCASSLEDSFSGNTIYFGEGSWLTVV.

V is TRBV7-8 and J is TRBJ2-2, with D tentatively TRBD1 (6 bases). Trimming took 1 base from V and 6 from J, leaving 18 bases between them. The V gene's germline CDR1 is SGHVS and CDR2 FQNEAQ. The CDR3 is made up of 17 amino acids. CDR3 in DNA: TGTGCCAGCAGCTTAGTTTTAGGGGGAAGACGTGCCGGGGAGCTGTTTTTT. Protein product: CASSLVLGGRRAGELFF. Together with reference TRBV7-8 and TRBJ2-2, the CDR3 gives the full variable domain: GAGVSQSPRYKVAKRGQDVALRCDPISGHVSLFWYQQALGQGPEFLTYFQNEAQLDKSGLPSDRFFAERPEGSVSTLKIQRTQQEDSAVYLCASSLVLGGRRAGELFFGEGSRLTVL.

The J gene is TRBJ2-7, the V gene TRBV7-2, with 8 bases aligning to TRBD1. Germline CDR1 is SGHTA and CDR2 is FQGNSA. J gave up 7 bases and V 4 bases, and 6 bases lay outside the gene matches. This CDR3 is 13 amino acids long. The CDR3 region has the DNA TGTGCCAGCAGCTCGGACAGGGCTGAGGAGCAGTACTTC. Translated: CASSSDRAEEQYF. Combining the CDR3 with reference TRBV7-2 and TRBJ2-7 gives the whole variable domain GAGVSQSPSNKVTEKGKDVELRCDPISGHTALYWYRQSLGQGLEFLIYFQGNSAPDKSGLPSDRFSAERTGGSVSTLTIQRTQQEDSAVYLCASSSDRAEEQYFGPGTRLTVT.

The CDR3 DNA is TGTGCCAGTAGTATAGGACAGGGGGGCACCGGGGAGCTGTTTTTT. Translation: CASSIGQGGTGELFF. The V and J genes are TRBV19 and TRBJ2-2, with 9 nucleotides matching TRBD1. J lost 4 bases, V lost 1 base, and 1 base had no gene match. The germline V gene encodes CDR1 LNHDA and CDR2 SQIVND (reference sequence). The CDR3 has 15 amino acids.

The DNA of the CDR3 is TGTGCCAGTAGTGCCTTGTGGGAGGGAGGCTACGAGCAGTACTTC. Protein: CASSALWEGGYEQYF. This rearrangement joins TRBV19 to TRBJ2-7; 7 bases line up with TRBD2. The CDR3 runs to 15 residues. In germline, CDR1 is LNHDA, CDR2 SQIVND (reference sequence). Unmatched junction bases numbered 10, after V lost 5 bases and J lost 3 bases.

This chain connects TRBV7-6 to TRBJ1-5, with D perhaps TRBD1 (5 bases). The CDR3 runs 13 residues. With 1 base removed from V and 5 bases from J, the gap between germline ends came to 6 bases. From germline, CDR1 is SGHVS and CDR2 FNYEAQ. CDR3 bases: TGTGCCAGCAGCTTAGGGGGGGATCAGCCCCAGCATTTT. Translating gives CASSLGGDQPQHF.

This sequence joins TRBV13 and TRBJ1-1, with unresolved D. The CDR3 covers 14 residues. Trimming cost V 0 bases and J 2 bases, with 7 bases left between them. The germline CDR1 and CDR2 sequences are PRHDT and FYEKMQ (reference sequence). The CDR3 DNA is TGTGCCAGCAGCTTAGGAGCGTTAAACACTGAAGCTTTCTTT. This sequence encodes CASSLGALNTEAFF. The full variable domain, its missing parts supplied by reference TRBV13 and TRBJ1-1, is AAGVIQSPRHLIKEKRETATLKCYPIPRHDTVYWYQQGPGQDPQFLISFYEKMQSDKGSIPDRFSAQQFSDYHSELNMSSLELGDSALYFCASSLGALNTEAFFGQGTRLTVV.

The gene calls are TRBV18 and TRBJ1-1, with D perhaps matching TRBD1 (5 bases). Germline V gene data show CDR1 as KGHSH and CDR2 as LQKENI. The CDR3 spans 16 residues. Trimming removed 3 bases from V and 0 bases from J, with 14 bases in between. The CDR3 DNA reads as TGTGCCAGCTCACCGACCCAGGGAGTGATGAACACTGAAGCTTTCTTT. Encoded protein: CASSPTQGVMNTEAFF.

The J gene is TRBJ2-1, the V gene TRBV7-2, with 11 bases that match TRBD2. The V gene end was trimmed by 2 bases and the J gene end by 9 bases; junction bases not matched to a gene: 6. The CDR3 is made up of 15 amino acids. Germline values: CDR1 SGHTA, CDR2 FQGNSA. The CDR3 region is CASSLKTSGRGEQFF. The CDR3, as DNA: TGTGCCAGCAGCTTAAAAACTAGCGGGAGAGGTGAGCAGTTCTTC.

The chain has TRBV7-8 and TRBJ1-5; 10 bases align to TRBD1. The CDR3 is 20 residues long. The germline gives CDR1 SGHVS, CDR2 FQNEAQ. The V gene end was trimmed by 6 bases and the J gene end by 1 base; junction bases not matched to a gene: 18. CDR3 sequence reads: CASSYGQGGLQDESNQPQHF. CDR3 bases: TGTGCCAGCAGTTATGGACAGGGGGGATTGCAAGATGAGAGCAATCAGCCCCAGCATTTT.

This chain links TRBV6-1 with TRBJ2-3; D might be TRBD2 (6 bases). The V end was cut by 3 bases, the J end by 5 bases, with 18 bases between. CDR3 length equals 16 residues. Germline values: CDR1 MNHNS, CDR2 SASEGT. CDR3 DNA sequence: TGTGCCAGCAGTGAGGGGACTGCAACTGCACTAGATACGCAGTATTTT. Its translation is CASSEGTATALDTQYF.

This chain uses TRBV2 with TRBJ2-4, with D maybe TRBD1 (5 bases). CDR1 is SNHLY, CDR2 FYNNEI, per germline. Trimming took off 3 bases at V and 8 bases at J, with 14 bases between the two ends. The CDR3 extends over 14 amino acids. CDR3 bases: TGTGCCAGCAGTGAGCAGGGTTACGAGGACATTCAGTACTTC. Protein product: CASSEQGYEDIQYF.

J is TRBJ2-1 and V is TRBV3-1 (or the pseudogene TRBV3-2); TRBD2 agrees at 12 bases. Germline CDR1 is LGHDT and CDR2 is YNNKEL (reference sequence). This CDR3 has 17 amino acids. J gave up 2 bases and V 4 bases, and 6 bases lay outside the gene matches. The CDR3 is CASSPRTSGITYNEQFF. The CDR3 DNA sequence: TGTGCCAGCAGCCCTCGGACTAGCGGGATTACCTACAATGAGCAGTTCTTC.

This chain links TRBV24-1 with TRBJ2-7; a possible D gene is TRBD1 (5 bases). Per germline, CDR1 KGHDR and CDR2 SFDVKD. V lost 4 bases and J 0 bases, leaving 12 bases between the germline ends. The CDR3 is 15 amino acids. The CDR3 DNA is TGTGCCACCAGTGACCATACTCAGGGCTCCTACGAGCAGTACTTC. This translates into CATSDHTQGSYEQYF.

CDR3 sequence: CASSPPGLFYGYTF. The CDR3 nucleotides read TGTGCCAGCAGCCCCCCAGGGCTTTTCTATGGCTACACCTTC. The chain has TRBV6-2 or TRBV6-3 and TRBJ1-2; D might be TRBD1 (5 bases). The germline V gene has CDR1 MNHEY and CDR2 SVGEGT. The length of the CDR3 is 14 residues. V was cut by 6 bases and J by 4 bases, with 15 bases left in between.

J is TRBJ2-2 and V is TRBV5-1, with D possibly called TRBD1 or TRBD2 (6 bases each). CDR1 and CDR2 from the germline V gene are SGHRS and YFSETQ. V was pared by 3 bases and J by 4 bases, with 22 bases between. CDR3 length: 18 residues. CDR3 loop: CASSSRSPTGRGTGELFF. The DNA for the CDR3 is TGCGCCAGCAGCTCACGATCCCCCACAGGGCGGGGCACCGGGGAGCTGTTTTTT.

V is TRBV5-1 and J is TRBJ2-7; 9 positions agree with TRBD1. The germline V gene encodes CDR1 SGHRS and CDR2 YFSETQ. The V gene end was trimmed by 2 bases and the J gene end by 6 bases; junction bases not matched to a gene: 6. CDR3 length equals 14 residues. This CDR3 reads CASSLIGTGSEQYF. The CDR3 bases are TGCGCCAGCAGCTTAATCGGGACAGGGAGCGAGCAGTACTTC.

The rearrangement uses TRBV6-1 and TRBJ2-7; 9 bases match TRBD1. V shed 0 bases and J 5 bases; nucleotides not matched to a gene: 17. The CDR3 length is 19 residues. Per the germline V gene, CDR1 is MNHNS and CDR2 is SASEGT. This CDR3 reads CASSEARIWRDRESDEQYF. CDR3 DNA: TGTGCCAGCAGTGAAGCCAGAATCTGGAGGGACAGGGAGTCCGACGAGCAGTACTTC.

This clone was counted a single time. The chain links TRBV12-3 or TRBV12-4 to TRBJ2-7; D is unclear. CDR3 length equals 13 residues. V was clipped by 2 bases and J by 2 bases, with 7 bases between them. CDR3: CASSLSEAYEQYF. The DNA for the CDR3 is TGTGCCAGCAGTTTATCAGAAGCCTACGAGCAGTACTTC.

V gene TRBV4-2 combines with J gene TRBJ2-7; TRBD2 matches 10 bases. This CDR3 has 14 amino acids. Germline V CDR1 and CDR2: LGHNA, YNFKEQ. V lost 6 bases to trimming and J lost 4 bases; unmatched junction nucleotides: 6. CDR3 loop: CASSLAGVGYEQYF. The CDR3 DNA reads TGTGCCAGCAGTCTAGCGGGAGTGGGATACGAGCAGTACTTC.

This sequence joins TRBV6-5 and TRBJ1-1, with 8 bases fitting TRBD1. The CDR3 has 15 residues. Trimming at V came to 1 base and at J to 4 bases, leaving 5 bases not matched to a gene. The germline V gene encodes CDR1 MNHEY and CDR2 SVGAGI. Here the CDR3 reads CASSYFQGASTEAFF. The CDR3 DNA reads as TGTGCCAGCAGTTACTTTCAGGGGGCGAGCACTGAAGCTTTCTTT.

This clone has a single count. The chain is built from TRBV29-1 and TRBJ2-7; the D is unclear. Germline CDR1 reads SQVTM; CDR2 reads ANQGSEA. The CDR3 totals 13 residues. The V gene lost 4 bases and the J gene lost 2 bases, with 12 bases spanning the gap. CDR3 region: CSVVIPRPYEQYF. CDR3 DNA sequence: TGCAGCGTTGTCATCCCTCGGCCCTACGAGCAGTACTTC.

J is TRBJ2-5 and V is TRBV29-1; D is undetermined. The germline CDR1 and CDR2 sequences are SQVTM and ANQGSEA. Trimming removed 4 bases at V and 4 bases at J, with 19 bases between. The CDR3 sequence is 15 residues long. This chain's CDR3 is CSVVPFFMLRETQYF. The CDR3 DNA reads TGCAGCGTTGTACCATTCTTCATGCTCCGAGAGACCCAGTACTTC. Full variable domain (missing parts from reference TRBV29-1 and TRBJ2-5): SAVISQKPSRDICQRGTSLTIQCQVDSQVTMMFWYRQQPGQSLTLIATANQGSEATYESGFVIDKFPISRPNLTFSTLTVSNMSPEDSSIYLCSVVPFFMLRETQYFGPGTRLLVL.